A selection of T cell receptor beta chains follows, all from one sample in a study of low-dose radiotherapy and immunotherapy resistance in tumors. TCRdb called the reads again in MiXCR, with one record for every CDR3 protein. This table has 50,000 or so distinct CDR3 sequences, approximately 35% appearing once. Material: PBMCs, obtained after low-dose radiotherapy plus immunotherapy. Receptors were obtained from a male donor with rectosigmoid adenocarcinoma. CDR3s include the opening cysteine and the closing phenylalanine or tryptophan. A D gene is named only where the DNA matches it firmly. The size field is filled for only some rows; it gives once, few, many or a size class.

>TRBJ1-5|.|TRBV6-2/TRBV6-3|TRBD1
TGTGCCAGCAGCCGGGACAGGGGGCTTGGGCCCCAGCATTTT
CASSRDRGLGPQHF
>TRBJ2-5|.|TRBV28|TRBD1
TGTGCCAGCAGTCCTGTGACAGGGGATCAAGAGACCCAGTACTTC
CASSPVTGDQETQYF
>TRBJ2-7|many|TRBV28|.
TGTGCCAGCAGTTTTCGCGGGCGAAGCTCCTACGAGCAGTACTTC
CASSFRGRSSYEQYF
>TRBJ2-1|many|TRBV5-1|TRBD1
TGCGCCAGCAGCCTGGACAGGGTTTTTGAGCAGTTCTTC
CASSLDRVFEQFF
>TRBJ2-5|many|TRBV7-2|.
TGTGCCAGCAGTTTCGACAGGAGACAGACCCAGTACTTC
CASSFDRRQTQYF
>TRBJ2-3|many|TRBV20-1|.
TGCAGTGCCCTGAGGACAGGCGGGAATACGCAGTATTTT
CSALRTGGNTQYF
>TRBJ2-3|many|TRBV4-1|.
TGCGCCAGCAGCCAAGTTCACGGTCCGGGAGATACGCAGTATTTT
CASSQVHGPGDTQYF
>TRBJ2-5|many|TRBV5-1|.
TGCGCCAGCAGCTTGGCAACCGAGACCCAGTACTTC
CASSLATETQYF
>TRBJ2-7|.|TRBV25-1|TRBD1
TGTGCCAGCAGTGACGACAGGGGTTGGGAGCAGTACTTC
CASSDDRGWEQYF
>TRBJ2-1|many|TRBV4-1|.
TGCGCCAGCAGCCGAAAAACACCCTTGGAAAGCTCCTACAATGAGCAGTTCTTC
CASSRKTPLESSYNEQFF
>TRBJ2-1|.|TRBV10-2|.
TGCGCCAGCACAGTCGGGACTCACAATGAGCAGTTCTTC
CASTVGTHNEQFF
>TRBJ1-6|.|TRBV29-1|TRBD1
TGCAGCGCCGGGACAGGGGACAATTCACCCCTCCACTTT
CSAGTGDNSPLHF
>TRBJ2-7|many|TRBV11-2|TRBD2
TGTGCCAGCAGCTTAGGTAGCGGGAATACCTACGAGCAGTACTTC
CASSLGSGNTYEQYF
>TRBJ2-7|.|TRBV6-2/TRBV6-3|TRBD2
TGTGCCAGCACCCCGCTAGAAGCGGGAAGCTACGAGCAGTACTTC
CASTPLEAGSYEQYF
>TRBJ2-2|many|TRBV7-8|TRBD1
TGTGCCAGCAGCTCTGGGACAGGGTCGTCGGCCGGGGAGCTGTTTTTT
CASSSGTGSSAGELFF
>TRBJ2-1|.|TRBV28|.
TGTGCCAGCAGTTTACGAGACGATGAGCAGTTCTTC
CASSLRDDEQFF
>TRBJ2-2|many|TRBV21-1|.
TGTGCCAGCAGCACACCCGGGAAGAACACCGGGGAGCTGTTTTTT
CASSTPGKNTGELFF
>TRBJ2-7|many|TRBV7-9|.
TGTGCCAGCAGCTTAGAACCAGGAGGCGAGCAGTACTTC
CASSLEPGGEQYF
>TRBJ2-3|many|TRBV20-1|.
TGCAGTGCTAGAGATCCAGGGGAGCTCACGGCAGATACGCAGTATTTT
CSARDPGELTADTQYF
>TRBJ2-2|.|TRBV6-1|.
TGTGCCAGCAGTGAAAAGGGGGAGCTGTTTTTT
CASSEKGELFF
>TRBJ2-3|many|TRBV7-2|.
TGTGCCAGCAGCTTAGGGTGGCGGGATACGCAGTATTTT
CASSLGWRDTQYF
>TRBJ2-5|many|TRBV18|.
TGTGCCAGCTCACCATATGCGGGTAGGGCCCAAGAGACCCAGTACTTC
CASSPYAGRAQETQYF
>TRBJ2-1|.|TRBV11-2|.
TGTGCCAGCAGCCCATTCGGGGGCGGGGACAATGAGCAGTTCTTC
CASSPFGGGDNEQFF
>TRBJ2-7|few|TRBV5-5|.
TGTGCCAGCAGCTTGGAATACGGGTACGACGAGCAGTACTTC
CASSLEYGYDEQYF
>TRBJ2-5|many|TRBV6-2/TRBV6-3|TRBD1
TGTGCCAGCCAGGGGGCTCGGGTAGAGACCCAGTACTTC
CASQGARVETQYF
>TRBJ2-4|many|TRBV28|TRBD1
TGTGCCAGCACCCCTGGGACAGTGATAGCCAAAAACATTCAGTACTTC
CASTPGTVIAKNIQYF
>TRBJ2-7|.|TRBV28|TRBD2
TGTGCCTCCTGCGGGGGGGCCGAGCAGTACTTC
CASCGGAEQYF
>TRBJ2-3|many|TRBV18|.
TGTGCCAGCTCATGGGGACTGGAAAGCACAGATACGCAGTATTTT
CASSWGLESTDTQYF
>TRBJ2-5|many|TRBV6-2/TRBV6-3|.
TGTGCCAGCAGTTACGTCTCCGCGGGGGCAGAGACCCAGTACTTC
CASSYVSAGAETQYF
>TRBJ2-7|few|TRBV11-2|.
TGTGCCAGCAGACAACTGGTGGGTCAAGCCTACGAGCAGTACTTC
CASRQLVGQAYEQYF
>TRBJ2-7|few|TRBV3-1|.
TGTGCCAGCAGCCAGGATACTAGCAGGGGCGAGCAGTACTTC
CASSQDTSRGEQYF
>TRBJ1-2|.|TRBV3-1|TRBD1
TGTGCCAGCAGCTTCGGGACAGCCGGCGGCTACACCTTC
CASSFGTAGGYTF
>TRBJ2-7|.|TRBV30|.
TGTGCCTGGAGTGTGGGTGGGATGATGTACGAGCAGTACTTC
CAWSVGGMMYEQYF
>TRBJ2-2|.|TRBV5-4|.
TGTGCCAGCAGCTTGGGCGGAGGCGCCGGGGAGCTGTTTTTT
CASSLGGGAGELFF
>TRBJ1-2|.|TRBV6-4|TRBD1
TGTGCCAGCAGTGATATAGGGGGCGATGGCTACACCTTC
CASSDIGGDGYTF
>TRBJ2-2|.|TRBV5-1|.
TGCGCCAGCAGCCCACGAGCATACTCGGGAACCGGGGAGCTGTTTTTT
CASSPRAYSGTGELFF
>TRBJ2-1|many|TRBV11-2|.
TGTGCCAGCAGCTTAACGATCGGGGACACAGCACTATACAATGAGCAGTTCTTC
CASSLTIGDTALYNEQFF
>TRBJ1-6|.|TRBV7-9|.
TGTGCCAGCTTTAAGACCGGGAGCTCCTATAATTCACCCCTCCACTTT
CASFKTGSSYNSPLHF